Listed below are T cell receptor beta chains from one sample, sequenced in a study of metastatic and nonmetastatic thyroid tumors. TCRdb re-called the PCR reads through MiXCR. The table records around 6,700 clones, approximately 34% of them present only once. Sample: adjacent normal tissue. These receptors all come from a female donor with papillary thyroid cancer or a benign thyroid nodule (not recorded which). Some clones in this sample may be carry-over from other donors' samples. CDR3s include the opening cysteine and the closing phenylalanine or tryptophan. Fields, in order: clone size, J gene, V gene, D gene, CDR3 protein, CDR3 DNA. D genes are given only for firm matches. Clone sizes are given selectively: once, few, many, or a class where the clone is expanded.

>.|TRBJ2-7|TRBV5-1|.
CASSLAVRTDAYEQYF
TGCGCCAGCAGCTTGGCGGTACGGACAGATGCCTACGAGCAGTACTTC
>.|TRBJ2-1|TRBV6-2/TRBV6-3|TRBD1
CASSSLNRGRYNEQFF
TGTGCCAGCAGTTCTTTAAACAGGGGTCGATACAATGAGCAGTTCTTC
>few|TRBJ1-2|TRBV6-1|TRBD1
CASREITDRAYFNGYTF
TGTGCCAGCAGAGAGATCACAGACAGGGCCTATTTTAATGGCTACACCTTC
>.|TRBJ2-2|TRBV6-1|TRBD1
CASSPGQGITGELFF
TGTGCCAGCAGTCCAGGACAGGGGATCACCGGGGAGCTGTTTTTT
>.|TRBJ1-1|TRBV10-3|.
CAISELGHGRDTEAFF
TGTGCCATCAGTGAACTGGGACACGGTAGGGACACTGAAGCTTTCTTT
>few|TRBJ2-2|TRBV2|.
CASRRVPQDTGELFF
TGTGCCAGCCGAAGAGTGCCCCAGGACACCGGGGAGCTGTTTTTT
>.|TRBJ2-7|TRBV11-3|.
CASSSPQGAGYEQYF
TGTGCCAGCAGCTCCCCCCAAGGCGCCGGCTACGAGCAGTACTTC
>many|TRBJ2-7|TRBV6-2/TRBV6-3|.
CASKSKNFDREQYF
TGTGCCAGCAAATCCAAAAATTTCGACAGAGAGCAGTACTTC
>few|TRBJ2-7|TRBV6-1|TRBD1
CASSQRQGSYEQYF
TGTGCCAGCAGCCAAAGACAGGGATCCTACGAGCAGTACTTC
>few|TRBJ1-1|TRBV6-5|TRBD1
CASSYNRGHEAFF
TGTGCCAGCAGTTACAACAGGGGGCATGAAGCTTTCTTT
>.|TRBJ1-6|TRBV11-2|TRBD1
CASSFPRTGPNNSPLHF
TGTGCCAGCAGCTTTCCCAGGACAGGGCCTAATAATTCACCCCTCCACTTT
>.|TRBJ2-3|TRBV11-2|.
CASSSPLGGQSTGTQYF
TGTGCCAGCAGCTCCCCCCTGGGGGGTCAAAGCACAGGTACGCAGTATTTT
>.|TRBJ2-1|TRBV28|.
CASTRWGRGGNEQFF
TGTGCCAGCACCCGCTGGGGCAGGGGTGGCAATGAGCAGTTCTTC
>.|TRBJ2-7|TRBV12-3/TRBV12-4|.
CASRVGPMEQYF
TGTGCCAGCAGGGTGGGCCCAATGGAGCAGTACTTC
>.|TRBJ2-1|TRBV24-1|TRBD1
CATSDFRQGSYNEQFF
TGTGCCACCAGTGATTTCCGACAGGGCTCATACAATGAGCAGTTCTTC
>.|TRBJ1-5|TRBV6-2/TRBV6-3|.
CASSYGLGGQPQHF
TGTGCCAGCAGTTACGGACTAGGGGGGCAGCCCCAGCATTTT
>few|TRBJ2-3|TRBV2|.
CASSWETNTDTQYF
TGTGCCAGCAGTTGGGAGACTAACACAGATACGCAGTATTTT
>.|TRBJ1-2|TRBV6-1|.
CASLSWAGDYGYTF
TGTGCCAGCTTAAGTTGGGCAGGGGACTATGGCTACACCTTC